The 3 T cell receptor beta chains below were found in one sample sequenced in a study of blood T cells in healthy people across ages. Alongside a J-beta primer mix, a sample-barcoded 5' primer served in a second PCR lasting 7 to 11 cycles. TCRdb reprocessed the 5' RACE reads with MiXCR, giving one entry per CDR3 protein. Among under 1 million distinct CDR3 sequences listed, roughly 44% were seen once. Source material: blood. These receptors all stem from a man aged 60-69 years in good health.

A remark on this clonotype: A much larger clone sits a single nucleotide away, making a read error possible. The CDR3 DNA reads as TGTGCCAGCAGCTTAGAGTGGCAGTCCTACGGGCAGTACTTC. The encoded protein is CASSLEWQSYGQYF. This chain joins TRBV7-2 and TRBJ2-7; D remains ambiguous. Germline values: CDR1 SGHTA, CDR2 FQGNSA. The CDR3 loop spans 14 amino acids. The full variable domain, its missing parts supplied by reference TRBV7-2 and TRBJ2-7, is GAGVSQSPSNKVTEKGKDVELRCDPISGHTALYWYRQSLGQGLEFLIYFQGNSAPDKSGLPSDRFSAERTGGSVSTLTIQRTQQEDSAVYLCASSLEWQSYGQYFGPGTRLTVT.

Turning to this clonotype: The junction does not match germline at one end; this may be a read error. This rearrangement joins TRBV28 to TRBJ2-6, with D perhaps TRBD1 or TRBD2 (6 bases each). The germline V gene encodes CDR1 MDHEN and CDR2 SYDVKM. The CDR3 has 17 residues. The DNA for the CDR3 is TGTGCAAGCAGACGAACCCTTGGGGGGCCTGGGGCCAACGTCCTGACTTTC. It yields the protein CASRRTLGGPGANVLTF.

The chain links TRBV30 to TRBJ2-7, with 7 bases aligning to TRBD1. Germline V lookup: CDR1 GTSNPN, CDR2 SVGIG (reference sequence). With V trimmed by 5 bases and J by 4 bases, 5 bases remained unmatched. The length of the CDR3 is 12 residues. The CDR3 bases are TGTGCCTGGGGCTCGGACAGGTACGAGCAGTACTTC. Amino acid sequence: CAWGSDRYEQYF.